What follows is one TCR beta chain and its context. This entry comes from a study of response to subunit inactivated influenza vaccine. TCRdb re-called the RT-PCR reads with MiXCR, one entry per CDR3 protein. The sample consists of about 830,000 distinct CDR3 sequences, about 18% of them appearing once. The CDR3 is made up of 14 amino acids. J was trimmed by 7 bases and V by 5 bases; bases with no gene match: 10. This receptor was obtained from a man between 45 and 60 years old who received an inactivated influenza vaccine. The chain recombines TRBV12-3 or TRBV12-4 with TRBJ2-7; 8 bases line up with TRBD2. The source material was PBMCs from blood, sampled roughly 5 days after vaccination. The CDR3 sequence is CASSGGGSDREQYF. The CDR3 DNA reads TGTGCCAGCAGTGGCGGGGGGTCAGACAGAGAGCAGTACTTC.